This T cell receptor (beta chain) was recovered during a study of metastatic and nonmetastatic thyroid tumors. From the PCR reads, TCRdb re-called clones with MiXCR. The sample yields about 16,000 clones, roughly 29% seen once. No treatment of any kind had been given to any patient before thyroid surgery. The origin of this receptor is a female donor with papillary thyroid cancer or a benign thyroid nodule (not recorded which). Some clones in this sample may be carry-over from other donors' samples. The material sequenced was blood.

DNA of the CDR3: TGCAGTGCTAGAGATCTCGGCTCTGAAATTGAGCCCCAGCATTTT. It encodes CSARDLGSEIEPQHF. J is TRBJ1-5 and V is TRBV20-1; D not certain. The germline V gene has CDR1 DFQATT and CDR2 SNEGSKA (reference sequence). With 0 bases removed from V and 8 bases from J, the gap between germline ends came to 17 bases. This CDR3 region has 15 residues.